Following are 11 T cell receptor beta chains from one sample sequenced in a study of Ad26.COV2.S vaccination and SARS-CoV-2 variants. Assay used: immunoSEQ multiplex PCR; TCRdb lists only in-frame clones, some missing. The sample shows about 350,000 clones, around 88% of them seen only once. The treatment was: some 20 received Ad26.COV2.S at low or high dose, single or two shots; a few received placebo; per-sample allocation not given. The samples were gathered on day 63 after the first injection of vaccine or placebo. This sample comprised peripheral blood, obtained in a trial of Ad26.COV2.S vaccine versus placebo. The receptors were gathered from a person between 18 and 65 years old who received the Ad26.COV2.S COVID-19 vaccine or a placebo.

The V and J genes are TRBV5-1 and TRBJ2-5; D not resolved. The CDR3 runs 14 residues. The V gene lost 1 base and the J gene lost 5 bases, with 12 bases spanning the gap. CDR1 and CDR2 (germline): SGHRS, YFSETQ. CDR3 nucleotides: TGCGCCAGCAGCTTGCCCGACTTATGGGAGACCCAGTACTTC. Translated: CASSLPDLWETQYF.

V and J are TRBV7-8 and TRBJ2-6; 12 bases are shared with TRBD2. Germline assignment: CDR1 SGHVS and CDR2 FQNEAQ. The CDR3 loop spans 18 amino acids. The trim removed 2 bases at V and 1 base at J, leaving 3 bases unmatched. Written as DNA, the CDR3 is TGTGCCAGCAGCTTATTCGGACTAGCGGGATCTGGGGCCAACGTCCTGACTTTC. Protein sequence: CASSLFGLAGSGANVLTF.

The CDR3 DNA follows: TGTGCCAGTAGAACAGGGGTGGGGACTGAAGCTTTCTTT. Translated, it gives CASRTGVGTEAFF. The rearrangement joins TRBV19 to TRBJ1-1; 7 nucleotides agree with TRBD1. This CDR3 region has 13 residues. J lost 5 bases, V lost 6 bases, and 6 bases had no gene match. Germline V gene data show CDR1 as LNHDA and CDR2 as SQIVND (reference sequence).

The V call is TRBV7-2, the J call TRBJ2-7, with 7 bases fitting TRBD1. There are 15 residues in the CDR3. The trim removed 5 bases at V and 2 bases at J, leaving 9 bases unmatched. CDR1 and CDR2 from the germline V gene are SGHTA and FQGNSA. CDR3 nucleotide sequence: TGTGCCAGCAGCCCTGCCGGGACAGCAACCTACGAGCAGTACTTC. It yields the protein CASSPAGTATYEQYF. Supplemented by reference TRBV7-2 and TRBJ2-7, the full variable domain reads GAGVSQSPSNKVTEKGKDVELRCDPISGHTALYWYRQSLGQGLEFLIYFQGNSAPDKSGLPSDRFSAERTGGSVSTLTIQRTQQEDSAVYLCASSPAGTATYEQYFGPGTRLTVT.

The chain carries TRBV2 and TRBJ1-6, with D tentatively TRBD1 (6 bases). The germline V and J ends were trimmed by 6 bases and 8 bases, with 23 bases remaining between them. This CDR3 has 17 amino acids. Germline V lookup: CDR1 SNHLY, CDR2 FYNNEI. As DNA, the CDR3 is TGTGCCAGCAGAGGAACAGGGATTCGGAGTATAGATTCACCCCTCCACTTT. Translated, it gives CASRGTGIRSIDSPLHF.

The chain recombines TRBV6-5 with TRBJ2-2; D gene unclear. V shed 6 bases and J shed 6 bases, with 14 bases lying between them. The CDR3 length is 14 residues. Germline V gene sequence: CDR1 MNHEY, CDR2 SVGAGI. DNA for the CDR3: TGTGCCAGCAGCTACCTAAACGATGCCGGGGAGCTGTTTTTT. Its translation is CASSYLNDAGELFF.

This chain joins TRBV3-1 (or the pseudogene TRBV3-2) and TRBJ2-1; D is possibly TRBD1 (6 bases). V shed 3 bases and J shed 2 bases, with 8 bases lying between them. Germline assignment: CDR1 LGHDT and CDR2 YNNKEL (reference sequence). CDR3 length: 14 residues. In DNA form, the CDR3 reads TGTGCCAGCAGCCACGGACAGCCCTACAATGAGCAGTTCTTC. Translating it yields CASSHGQPYNEQFF.

The chain joins TRBV7-9 to TRBJ1-3; D gene uncertain. Germline loops: CDR1 SEHNR, CDR2 FQNEAQ (reference sequence). V was shortened by 6 bases and J by 0 bases, with 9 bases between the two germline ends. The CDR3 is made up of 14 amino acids. As DNA, the CDR3 is TGTGCCAGCAGTTGGGAGAACTCTGGAAACACCATATATTTT. This codes for CASSWENSGNTIYF.

J is TRBJ1-6 and V is TRBV27; perhaps TRBD1 as D (5 bases). The V end lost 5 bases, the J end lost 5 bases, and 16 bases lay between the germline ends. The CDR3 covers 16 residues. Looked up from germline, CDR1 is MNHEY and CDR2 is SMNVEV (reference sequence). CDR3 in amino acids: CASSVTRGVDNSPLHF. CDR3 bases: TGTGCCAGCAGTGTAACTCGGGGCGTAGATAATTCACCCCTCCACTTT.

Regarding this clone: Other nucleotide sequences from this sample produce the same CDR3. V and J are TRBV3-1 (or the pseudogene TRBV3-2) and TRBJ1-6, with D perhaps TRBD1 (6 bases). V dropped 1 base and J dropped 9 bases, with 13 bases sitting between them. This CDR3 spans 15 amino acids. CDR1 LGHDT and CDR2 YNNKEL come from the germline V gene (reference sequence). The CDR3: CASSQGAGVGSPLHF. The DNA for the CDR3 is TGTGCCAGCAGCCAAGGCGCAGGGGTGGGTTCACCCCTCCACTTT.

In its sample, this clone was seen a few times. The chain uses TRBV30 and TRBJ2-6, with 11 positions matching TRBD1. The germline V gene encodes CDR1 GTSNPN and CDR2 SVGIG (reference sequence). The CDR3 length is 15 residues. V dropped 5 bases and J dropped 1; count of bases not matched to a gene: 1. CDR3 sequence (DNA): TGTGCCTGGGGACAGGGGGCTTCTGGGGCCAACGTCCTGACTTTC. As protein: CAWGQGASGANVLTF.